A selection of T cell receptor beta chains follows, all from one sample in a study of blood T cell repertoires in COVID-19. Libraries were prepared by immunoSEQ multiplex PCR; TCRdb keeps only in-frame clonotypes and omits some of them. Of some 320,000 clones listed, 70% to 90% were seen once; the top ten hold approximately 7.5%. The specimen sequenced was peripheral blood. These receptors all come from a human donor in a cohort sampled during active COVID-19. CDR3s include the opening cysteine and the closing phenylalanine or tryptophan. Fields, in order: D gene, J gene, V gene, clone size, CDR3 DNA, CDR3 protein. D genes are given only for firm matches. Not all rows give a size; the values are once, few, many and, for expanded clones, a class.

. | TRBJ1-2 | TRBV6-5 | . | TGTGCCAGCACCCGCCGGACAGCTTATAACTATGGCTACACCTTC | CASTRRTAYNYGYTF
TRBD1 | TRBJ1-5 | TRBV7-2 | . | TGTGCCAGCAGCTTAGATTGGCAGGGGGCTTTGTATCCCCAGCATTTT | CASSLDWQGALYPQHF
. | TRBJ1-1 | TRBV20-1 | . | TGCAGTGCTAGTCGCGGGGCATCGAGGACTGAAGCTTTCTTT | CSASRGASRTEAFF
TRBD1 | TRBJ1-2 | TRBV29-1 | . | TGCAGCGTTTGGGACAGGAGCTATGGCTACACCTTC | CSVWDRSYGYTF
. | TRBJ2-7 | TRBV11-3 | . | TGTGCCAGCAGCCAGGGCGGCTACGAGCAGTACTTC | CASSQGGYEQYF
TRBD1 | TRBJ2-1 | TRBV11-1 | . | TGTGCCAGCAGCTACAGGGGGCACAATGAGCAGTTCTTC | CASSYRGHNEQFF
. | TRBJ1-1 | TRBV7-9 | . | TGTGCCAGCAGCTTCGCGGGAATCACTGAAGCTTTCTTT | CASSFAGITEAFF
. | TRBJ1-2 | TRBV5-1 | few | TGCGCCAGCAGACGTACAGGGAATGGCTACACCTTC | CASRRTGNGYTF
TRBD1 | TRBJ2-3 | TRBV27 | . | TGTGCCAGCAGTTCCTTGAGGGGGCCGACCTTCGCAGATACGCAGTATTTT | CASSSLRGPTFADTQYF
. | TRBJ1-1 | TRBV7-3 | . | TGTGCCAGCGGCTCCCAGGGTGGCACTGAAGCTTTCTTT | CASGSQGGTEAFF
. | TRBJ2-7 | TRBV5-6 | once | TGTGCCAGCAGCTTACAGGCTGATCCCTACGAGCAGTACTTC | CASSLQADPYEQYF
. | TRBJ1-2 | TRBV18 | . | TGTGCCAGCTCACCACCTATCTCCGGAGAGTATGGCTACACCTTC | CASSPPISGEYGYTF
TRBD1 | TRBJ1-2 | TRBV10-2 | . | TGCGCCAGCAGTTTCGGTTCAGGACAGGGGAAATATGGCTACACCTTC | CASSFGSGQGKYGYTF
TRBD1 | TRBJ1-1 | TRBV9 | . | TGTGCCAGCAGCAGACAGGGGTTAAGGGTGGCGAAGACTGAAGCTTTCTTT | CASSRQGLRVAKTEAFF
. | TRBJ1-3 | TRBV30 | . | TGTGCCTGGAGTGTAGGCACAGGTCGGACGAACACCATATATTTT | CAWSVGTGRTNTIYF
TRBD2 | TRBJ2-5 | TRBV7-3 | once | TGTGCCAGCAGCCGCAGCGGGGGGGCTCAAGAGACCCAGTACTTC | CASSRSGGAQETQYF
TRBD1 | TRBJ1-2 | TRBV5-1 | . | TGCGCCAGCAGCTTGGAAAGGGGGCATGGGGGCTACACCTTC | CASSLERGHGGYTF
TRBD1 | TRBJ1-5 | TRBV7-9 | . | TGTGCCAGCAGCTTAAGTACAGGGGATCAGCCCCAGCATTTT | CASSLSTGDQPQHF
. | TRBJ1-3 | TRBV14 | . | TGTGCCAGCAGCCGGAACATTGGGCCTCCTGGAAACACCATATATTTT | CASSRNIGPPGNTIYF
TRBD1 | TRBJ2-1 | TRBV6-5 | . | TGTGCCAGTCACAGGGGGGACAATGAGCAGTTCTTC | CASHRGDNEQFF
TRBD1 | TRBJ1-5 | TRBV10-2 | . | TGCGCCAGCAGGGTGACAGGGGAGGGGCAGCCCCAGCATTTT | CASRVTGEGQPQHF
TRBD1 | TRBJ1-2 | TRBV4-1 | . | TGCGCCAGCAGCCATTCGACAGGGAACTATGGCTACACCTTC | CASSHSTGNYGYTF
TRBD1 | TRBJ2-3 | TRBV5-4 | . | TGTGCCAGCAGCCGGGACAGGGGCGCAGATACGCAGTATTTT | CASSRDRGADTQYF
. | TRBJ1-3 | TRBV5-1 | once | TGCGCCAGCAAATTCGACTGGATCTCTGGAAACACCATATATTTT | CASKFDWISGNTIYF
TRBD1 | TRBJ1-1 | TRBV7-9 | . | TGTGCCAGCAGCCGCGTTCAGGGGGCGCGAGGCACTGAAGCTTTCTTT | CASSRVQGARGTEAFF
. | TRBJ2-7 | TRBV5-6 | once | TGTGCCAGCAGCTTGGCCATGTCCTACGAGCAGTACTTC | CASSLAMSYEQYF
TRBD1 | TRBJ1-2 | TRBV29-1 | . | TGCAGCGTCAACCCGGACAACCCGGACAGGGAAGGATACTATGGCTACACCTTC | CSVNPDNPDREGYYGYTF
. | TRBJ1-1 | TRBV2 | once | TGTGCCAGCAGTGCTTGGACAGAAAACACTGAAGCTTTCTTT | CASSAWTENTEAFF
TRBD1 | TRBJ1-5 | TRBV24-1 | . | TGTGCCACCAGTGACTCCCTTGGACAGGGTAGCAATCAGCCCCAGCATTTT | CATSDSLGQGSNQPQHF
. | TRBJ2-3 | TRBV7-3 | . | TGTGCCAGCAGCCTCTATAACACAGATACGCAGTATTTT | CASSLYNTDTQYF
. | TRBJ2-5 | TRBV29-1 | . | TGCAGCGTTGACGGGGGGCCCGTTGGTGAGACCCAGTACTTC | CSVDGGPVGETQYF
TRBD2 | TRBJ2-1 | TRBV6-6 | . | TGTGCCAGTCTAGCGGGGGGGCTGGACTACAATGAGCAGTTCTTC | CASLAGGLDYNEQFF
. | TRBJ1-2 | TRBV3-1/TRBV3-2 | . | TGTGCCAGCAGCCACGACCCTCAGGGTTTCTATGGCTACACCTTC | CASSHDPQGFYGYTF
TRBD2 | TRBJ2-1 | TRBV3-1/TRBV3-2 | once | TGTGCCACCGCACTGAACCGGGGGGGGGCGTACAATGAGCAGTTCTTC | CATALNRGGAYNEQFF
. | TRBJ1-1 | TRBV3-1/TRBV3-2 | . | TGTGCCAGCAGCCAAGAAAAAGTGGACCCCCGGGGTGCTTTCTTT | CASSQEKVDPRGAFF
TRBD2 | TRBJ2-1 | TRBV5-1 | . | TGCGCCAGCAGCTTGAGACTAGCGGGGTACAATGAGCAGTTCTTC | CASSLRLAGYNEQFF
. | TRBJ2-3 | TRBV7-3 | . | TGTGCCAGCAGCTTAAGTCCGGCAGGTACGCAGTATTTT | CASSLSPAGTQYF
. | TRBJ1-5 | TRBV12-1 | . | TGTGCCAGCAGCTTTGCCCGGGACAGTCAGTATAGCAATCAGCCCCAGCATTTT | CASSFARDSQYSNQPQHF
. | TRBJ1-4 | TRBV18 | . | TGTGCCAGCTCGCGACAGAGTAATGAAAAACTGTTTTTT | CASSRQSNEKLFF
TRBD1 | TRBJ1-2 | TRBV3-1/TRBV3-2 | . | TGTGCCAGCAGCCAAGATCGGTACAGGGGTAGCTATGGCTACACCTTC | CASSQDRYRGSYGYTF
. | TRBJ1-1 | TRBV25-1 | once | TGTGCCACAACGACAGGTGGAGGAACTGAAGCTTTCTTT | CATTTGGGTEAFF
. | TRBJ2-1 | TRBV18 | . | TGTGCCAGCTCATCTCCCACGACTAGTAGGGATGAGCAGTTCTTC | CASSSPTTSRDEQFF
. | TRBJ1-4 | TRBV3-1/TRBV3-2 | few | TGTGCCAGCAGCCAATCTCCAACTAATGAAAAACTGTTTTTT | CASSQSPTNEKLFF
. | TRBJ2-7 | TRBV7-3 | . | TGTGCCAGCAGCTTACAACCTAAACCTTTCTACGAGCAGTACTTC | CASSLQPKPFYEQYF
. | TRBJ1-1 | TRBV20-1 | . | TGCAGTGCTAGTCGGGTAGCTAACACTGAAGCTTTCTTT | CSASRVANTEAFF
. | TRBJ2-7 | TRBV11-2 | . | TGTGCCAGCAGTTTGATTGGAGTCTACGAGCAGTACTTC | CASSLIGVYEQYF
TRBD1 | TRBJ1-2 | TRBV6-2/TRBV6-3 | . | TGTGCCAGCAGTCTGACAGGGAACTACGGCTACACCTTC | CASSLTGNYGYTF
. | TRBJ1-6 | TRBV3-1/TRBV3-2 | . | TGTGCCAGCAGCTCTCTTAGTACAGGGCCTAATTCACCCCTCCACTTT | CASSSLSTGPNSPLHF
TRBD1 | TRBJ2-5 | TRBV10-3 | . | TGTGCCATCAGTGATTTCTACGACAGGGGTGAATGGGAGACCCAGTACTTC | CAISDFYDRGEWETQYF
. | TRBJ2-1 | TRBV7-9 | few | TGTGCCAGCAGCCAGGGGAGTGAGCAGTTCTTC | CASSQGSEQFF
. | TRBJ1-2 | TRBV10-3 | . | TGTGCCACCCTGCCCCCGGGGGGCTCTAGCTACACCTTC | CATLPPGGSSYTF
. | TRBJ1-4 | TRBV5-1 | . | TGCGCCAGCAAATCGTCTAATGAAAAACTGTTTTTT | CASKSSNEKLFF
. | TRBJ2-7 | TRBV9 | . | TGTGCCAGCAGCCCAGAGGGCGGCTCCTACGAGCAGTACTTC | CASSPEGGSYEQYF
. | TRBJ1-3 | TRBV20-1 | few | TGCAGTCCCACTAGAGTTCAGGAGATATATTTT | CSPTRVQEIYF
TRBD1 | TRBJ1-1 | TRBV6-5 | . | TGTGCCAGCAGTTTCTCGGGACAGAAGAACACTGAAGCTTTCTTT | CASSFSGQKNTEAFF
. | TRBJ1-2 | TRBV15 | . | TGTGCCACCAGCAGAGGTGCAGGGGATGGCTACACCTTC | CATSRGAGDGYTF
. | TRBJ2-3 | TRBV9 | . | TGTGCCAGCAGCGATCGACAGGGCACAGATACGCAGTATTTT | CASSDRQGTDTQYF
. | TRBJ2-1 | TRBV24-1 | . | TGTGCCGTAGCCTGGGCGGGCGGGAATGAGCAGTTCTTC | CAVAWAGGNEQFF
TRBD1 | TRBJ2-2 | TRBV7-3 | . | TGTGCCAGCAGCTTAGGGACAGCGAACACCGGGGAGCTGTTTTTT | CASSLGTANTGELFF